The clone carrying this T cell receptor (beta chain) was picked up one time. Its target is not known. The primer mix had 60 Vbeta and 13 Jbeta primers. Original analysis: It was a later analysis that counted about 80 million unique TCR beta chains, of which roughly 10 million were shared. Some clones are missing from TCRdb's copy, which holds only in-frame ones; the method was immunoSEQ multiplex PCR. V and J calls and clone size follow that table, whereas D and trimming were derived from the DNA. This sample carries 110,000 or so clones, roughly 71% of them seen once, and the ten largest clones take about 8%. The sample comes from a study of cytomegalovirus exposure and HLA in healthy donors. Study details: A preliminary data release comprised 80 million to 95 million unique TCRs obtained from HLA-typed donors.

Study results and caveats: An analysis done earlier found most TCR beta V segments productive about 90% or about 30% of the time. Immune exposure was documented only through CMV serostatus.

The V gene's germline CDR1 is LGHNA and CDR2 YNFKEQ. This CDR3 spans 15 amino acids. The V gene end was trimmed by 2 bases and the J gene end by 5 bases; junction bases not matched to a gene: 7. The TCR originated in a man between 18 and 35 years old in good health and CMV-seropositive. Sequencing input: PBMCs. The rearrangement links TRBV4-2 to TRBJ2-5, with 8 nucleotides matching TRBD2. This CDR3 is CASSQWAGGEETQYF. In nucleotides, the CDR3 is TGTGCCAGCAGCCAATGGGCGGGGGGTGAGGAGACCCAGTACTTC.